This section outlines one T cell receptor beta chain sequence together with its context. Its antigen is not known. This entry comes from a study of persistence of HIV-infected CD4 T cells. Across the study: Blood samples, up to roughly 200 mL, came from multiple time points, except two leukapheresis donors sampled once.

This was the immunoSEQ version 4 assay in survey mode. Genomic DNA was diluted to 10 ng/uL, up to 1 ug per sample. Sequencing was performed with immunoSEQ multiplex PCR; in TCRdb, only in-frame clones are kept and a portion is missing. In the table there are under 20,000 clones, around 60% of which are singletons. Germline assignment: CDR1 SGHTA and CDR2 FQGNSA. The CDR3 length is 14 residues. The ends were cut back, 0 bases at V and 2 bases at J, with 5 bases in the middle. The stimulus was lysate of CMV-infected fibroblasts, around 10 ug/mL. Sorting of responding CD4+ T cells relied on upregulated CD40 ligand together with CD69.

V usage is TRBV7-2 and J usage is TRBJ1-3; no definite D call. The sample was CD4+ T cells sorted from PBMCs after 18-hour stimulation, taken from a patient who received antiretroviral therapy. The sequence derives from an adult woman with HIV who was CMV-seropositive. The CDR3 DNA reads as TGTGCCAGCAGCTTAGCGGATACTGGAAACACCATATATTTT. Protein: CASSLADTGNTIYF.